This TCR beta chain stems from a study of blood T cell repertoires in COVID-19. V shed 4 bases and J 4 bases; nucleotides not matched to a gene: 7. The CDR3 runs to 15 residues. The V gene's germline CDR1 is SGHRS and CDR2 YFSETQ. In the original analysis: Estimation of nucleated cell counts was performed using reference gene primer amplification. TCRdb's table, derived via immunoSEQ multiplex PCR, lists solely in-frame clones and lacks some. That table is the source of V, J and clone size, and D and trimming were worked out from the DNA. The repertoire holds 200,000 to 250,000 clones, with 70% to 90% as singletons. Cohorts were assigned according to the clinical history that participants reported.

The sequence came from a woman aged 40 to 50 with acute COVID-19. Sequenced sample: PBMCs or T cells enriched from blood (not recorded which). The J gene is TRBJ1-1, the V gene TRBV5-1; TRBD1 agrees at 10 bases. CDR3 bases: TGCGCCAGCAGCCCGACAGGGGGCCAGGGCACTGAAGCTTTCTTT. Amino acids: CASSPTGGQGTEAFF.